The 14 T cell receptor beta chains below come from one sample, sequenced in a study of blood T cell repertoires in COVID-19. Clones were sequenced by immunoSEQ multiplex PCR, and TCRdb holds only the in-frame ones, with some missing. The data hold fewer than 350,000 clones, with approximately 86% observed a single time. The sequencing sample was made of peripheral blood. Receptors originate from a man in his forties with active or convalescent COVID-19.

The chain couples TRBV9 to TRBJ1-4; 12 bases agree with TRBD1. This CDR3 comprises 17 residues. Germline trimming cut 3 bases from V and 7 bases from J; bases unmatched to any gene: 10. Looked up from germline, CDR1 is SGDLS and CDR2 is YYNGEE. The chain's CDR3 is CASSGLGTGGEGEKLFF. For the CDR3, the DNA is TGTGCCAGCAGCGGCCTAGGGACAGGGGGCGAGGGTGAAAAACTGTTTTTT.

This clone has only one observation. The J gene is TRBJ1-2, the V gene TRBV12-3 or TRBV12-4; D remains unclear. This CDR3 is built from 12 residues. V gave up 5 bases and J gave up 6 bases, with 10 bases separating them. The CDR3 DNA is TGTGCCAGCAGTGGGTTCGAGGATGGCTACACCTTC. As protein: CASSGFEDGYTF.

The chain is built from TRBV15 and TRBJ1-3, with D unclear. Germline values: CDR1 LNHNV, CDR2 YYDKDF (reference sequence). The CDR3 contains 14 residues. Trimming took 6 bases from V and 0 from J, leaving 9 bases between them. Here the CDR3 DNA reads TGTGCCACCAGTAGACCGAGCTCTGGAAACACCATATATTTT. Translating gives CATSRPSSGNTIYF.

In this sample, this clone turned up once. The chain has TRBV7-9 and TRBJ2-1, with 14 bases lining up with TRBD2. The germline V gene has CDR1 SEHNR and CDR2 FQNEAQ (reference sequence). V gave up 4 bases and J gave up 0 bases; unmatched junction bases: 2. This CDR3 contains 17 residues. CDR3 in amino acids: CASSSGLAGVSYNEQFF. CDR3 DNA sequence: TGTGCCAGCAGCTCGGGACTAGCGGGGGTCTCCTACAATGAGCAGTTCTTC.

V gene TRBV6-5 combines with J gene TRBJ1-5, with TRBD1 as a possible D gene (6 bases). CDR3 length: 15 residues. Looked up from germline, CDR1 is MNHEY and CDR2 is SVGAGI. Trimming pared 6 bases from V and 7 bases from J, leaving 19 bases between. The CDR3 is CASRTGGRDDQPQHF. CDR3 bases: TGTGCCAGCAGAACTGGGGGCCGGGATGACCAGCCCCAGCATTTT.

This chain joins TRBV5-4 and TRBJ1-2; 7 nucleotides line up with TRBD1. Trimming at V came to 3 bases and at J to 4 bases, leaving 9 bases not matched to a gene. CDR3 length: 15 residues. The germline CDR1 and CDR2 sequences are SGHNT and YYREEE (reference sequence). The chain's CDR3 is CASSSYRGALYGYTF. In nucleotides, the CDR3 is TGTGCCAGCAGCTCCTACAGGGGTGCACTCTATGGCTACACCTTC. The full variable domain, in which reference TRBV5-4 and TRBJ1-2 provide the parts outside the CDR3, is ETGVTQSPTHLIKTRGQQVTLRCSSQSGHNTVSWYQQALGQGPQFIFQYYREEENGRGNFPPRFSGLQFPNYSSELNVNALELDDSALYLCASSSYRGALYGYTFGSGTRLTVV.

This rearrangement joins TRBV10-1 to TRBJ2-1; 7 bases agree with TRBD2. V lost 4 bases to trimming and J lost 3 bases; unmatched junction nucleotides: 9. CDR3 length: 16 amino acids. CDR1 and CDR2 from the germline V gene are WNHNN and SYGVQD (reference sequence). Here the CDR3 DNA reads TGCGCCAGCAGTGCCCAGGGTCTAGCGGACTACAATGAGCAGTTCTTC. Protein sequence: CASSAQGLADYNEQFF.

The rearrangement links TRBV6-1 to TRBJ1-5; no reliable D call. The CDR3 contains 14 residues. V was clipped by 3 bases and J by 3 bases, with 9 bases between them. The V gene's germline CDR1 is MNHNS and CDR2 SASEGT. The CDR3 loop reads CASSDPQSNQPQHF. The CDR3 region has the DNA TGTGCCAGCAGTGACCCACAGTCCAATCAGCCCCAGCATTTT.

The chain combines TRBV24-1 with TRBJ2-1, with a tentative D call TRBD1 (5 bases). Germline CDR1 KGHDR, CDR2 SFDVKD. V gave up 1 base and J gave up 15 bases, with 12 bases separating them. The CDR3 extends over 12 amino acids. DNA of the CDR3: TGTGCCACCAGTGATTTTAGGGGCTCTCCGTTCTTC. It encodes CATSDFRGSPFF.

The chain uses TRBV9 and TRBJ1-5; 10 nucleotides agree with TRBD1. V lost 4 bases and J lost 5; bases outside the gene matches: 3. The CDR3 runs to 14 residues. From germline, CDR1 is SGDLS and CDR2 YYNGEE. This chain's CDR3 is CASSLGQGDQPQHF. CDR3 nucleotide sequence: TGTGCCAGCAGCCTAGGACAGGGGGATCAGCCCCAGCATTTT.

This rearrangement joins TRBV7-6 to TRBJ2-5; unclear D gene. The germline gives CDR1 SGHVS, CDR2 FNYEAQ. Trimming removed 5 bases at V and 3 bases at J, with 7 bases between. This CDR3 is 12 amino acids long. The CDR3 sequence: CASSPLEETQYF. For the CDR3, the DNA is TGTGCCAGCAGCCCTCTAGAAGAGACCCAGTACTTC.

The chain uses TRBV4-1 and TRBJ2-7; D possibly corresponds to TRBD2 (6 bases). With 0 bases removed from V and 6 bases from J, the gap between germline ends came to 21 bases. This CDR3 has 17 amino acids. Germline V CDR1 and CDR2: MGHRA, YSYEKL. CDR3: CASSQDQGLPRDGEQYF. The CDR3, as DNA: TGCGCCAGCAGCCAAGATCAGGGACTTCCCCGGGATGGCGAGCAGTACTTC.

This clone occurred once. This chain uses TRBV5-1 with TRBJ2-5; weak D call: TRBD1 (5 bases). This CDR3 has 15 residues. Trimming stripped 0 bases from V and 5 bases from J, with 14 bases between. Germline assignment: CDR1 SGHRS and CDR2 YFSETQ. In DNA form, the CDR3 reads TGCGCCAGCAGCTTGGAGGGCAGGGTGGGGGAGACCCAGTACTTC. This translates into CASSLEGRVGETQYF.

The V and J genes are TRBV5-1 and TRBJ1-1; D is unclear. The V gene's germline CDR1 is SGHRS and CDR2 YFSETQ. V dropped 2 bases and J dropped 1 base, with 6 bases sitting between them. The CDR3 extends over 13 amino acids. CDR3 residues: CASSLEKNTEAFF. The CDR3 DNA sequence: TGCGCCAGCAGCTTAGAGAAGAACACTGAAGCTTTCTTT.